The 14 T cell receptor beta chains below come from one sample, sequenced in a study of blood T cell repertoires in COVID-19. Profiled with immunoSEQ multiplex PCR; TCRdb holds only in-frame clones, not every one. The repertoire has under 55,000 clones, around four fifths of them found once; the top ten carry approximately 2.6%. Sample: peripheral blood. The receptors stem from a man aged 45-60 years with acute or convalescent COVID-19.

This chain uses TRBV6-5 with TRBJ1-3; tentative D call: TRBD1 (5 bases). Germline V lookup: CDR1 MNHEY, CDR2 SVGAGI. V dropped 8 bases and J dropped 0 bases, with 14 bases sitting between them. CDR3 length: 15 residues. CDR3 amino acids: CASRRGEYSGNTIYF. The CDR3 DNA reads as TGTGCCAGCCGACGGGGGGAATACTCTGGAAACACCATATATTTT.

The chain combines TRBV7-2 with TRBJ1-2, with TRBD1 matching over 8 bases. J was trimmed by 4 bases and V by 6 bases; bases with no gene match: 7. CDR1 and CDR2 (germline): SGHTA, FQGNSA. The length of the CDR3 is 14 residues. The CDR3 is CASSTPGQAYGYTF. In DNA, the CDR3 is TGTGCCAGCAGTACACCGGGACAGGCCTATGGCTACACCTTC.

Comments on this clone: Other DNA sequences from this sample encode an identical CDR3 as well. V usage is TRBV5-1 and J usage is TRBJ1-2, with 7 bases aligning to TRBD1. This CDR3 has 14 residues. Per the germline V gene, CDR1 is SGHRS and CDR2 is YFSETQ. V lost 4 bases, J lost 0 bases, and 3 bases stayed unmatched. CDR3: CASSPGQANYGYTF. The CDR3 DNA reads TGCGCCAGCAGCCCAGGACAGGCTAACTATGGCTACACCTTC.

This chain connects TRBV9 to TRBJ2-1; 9 bases line up with TRBD2. Trimming removed 0 bases from V and 9 bases from J; junction bases left unmatched: 10. CDR1 and CDR2 (germline): SGDLS, YYNGEE. The CDR3 has 16 residues. CDR3 sequence reads: CASSVGGGGALGEQFF. CDR3 bases: TGTGCCAGCAGCGTAGGCGGCGGGGGGGCGTTAGGTGAGCAGTTCTTC.

The chain carries TRBV28 and TRBJ1-2; 8 bases are shared with TRBD1. Trimming at V came to 7 bases and at J to 4 bases, leaving 14 bases not matched to a gene. Germline assignment: CDR1 MDHEN and CDR2 SYDVKM. The CDR3 length is 16 residues. The CDR3 bases are TGTGCCAGCATGTCGGGGCAGGGGGCATTAGGCTATGGCTACACCTTC. This sequence encodes CASMSGQGALGYGYTF.

The chain carries TRBV5-1 and TRBJ1-4; 7 bases are a match to TRBD1. The trim removed 3 bases at V and 5 bases at J, leaving 4 bases unmatched. CDR1 SGHRS and CDR2 YFSETQ come from the germline V gene. This CDR3 spans 14 amino acids. CDR3 amino acids: CASSWTGENEKLFF. The CDR3 coding sequence is TGCGCCAGCAGCTGGACAGGAGAGAATGAAAAACTGTTTTTT.

V and J are TRBV28 and TRBJ1-6, with D unresolved. The V end was cut by 6 bases, the J end by 5 bases, with 5 bases between. This CDR3 contains 12 residues. CDR1 MDHEN and CDR2 SYDVKM come from the germline V gene. CDR3 protein: CASSPNNSPLHF. The CDR3 nucleotides are TGTGCCAGCAGCCCAAATAATTCACCCCTCCACTTT.

DNA of the CDR3: TGCGCCAGCAGCCCCCAGACTAGTAGCAATGAGCAGTTCTTC. This translates into CASSPQTSSNEQFF. V gene TRBV5-1 combines with J gene TRBJ2-1; D is perhaps TRBD2 (6 bases). This CDR3 contains 14 residues. V was cut by 4 bases and J by 6 bases, with 14 bases left in between. Germline CDR1 SGHRS, CDR2 YFSETQ.

The chain employs TRBV11-2 and TRBJ2-4, with D possibly TRBD2 on 6 matching bases. CDR1 is SGHAT, CDR2 FQNNGV, per germline. The V and J ends lost 5 bases and 0 bases respectively, with 17 bases between them. The CDR3 is made up of 17 amino acids. The CDR3 sequence: CASSSPGGTLAKNIQYF. The CDR3 DNA reads as TGTGCCAGCAGCAGCCCTGGGGGGACCCTAGCCAAAAACATTCAGTACTTC.

The J gene is TRBJ1-2, the V gene TRBV3-1 (or the pseudogene TRBV3-2), with D tentatively TRBD1 (6 bases). V lost 0 bases and J 5 bases, leaving 13 bases between the germline ends. The germline V gene has CDR1 LGHDT and CDR2 YNNKEL (reference sequence). The CDR3 totals 15 residues. The CDR3 here is CASSQEGGAWYGYTF. As DNA, the CDR3 is TGTGCCAGCAGCCAAGAGGGGGGGGCATGGTATGGCTACACCTTC.

CDR3 sequence (DNA): TGTGCCAGCAGCTTACCGGGACAGGGCTACGAGCAGTACTTC. It translates to CASSLPGQGYEQYF. The chain combines TRBV7-9 with TRBJ2-7; 9 positions match TRBD1. CDR1 is SEHNR and CDR2 is FQNEAQ in the germline V gene (reference sequence). V lost 2 bases to trimming and J lost 3 bases; unmatched junction nucleotides: 2. The CDR3 length is 14 residues. The entire variable domain, with the rest obtained from reference TRBV7-9 and TRBJ2-7, is as follows: DTGVSQNPRHKITKRGQNVTFRCDPISEHNRLYWYRQTLGQGPEFLTYFQNEAQLEKSRLLSDRFSAERPKGSFSTLEIQRTEQGDSAMYLCASSLPGQGYEQYFGPGTRLTVT.

The chain links TRBV5-4 to TRBJ1-2, with 8 bases identical to TRBD1. The germline CDR1 and CDR2 sequences are SGHNT and YYREEE (reference sequence). The CDR3 has 15 amino acids. V gave up 2 bases and J gave up 2 bases; unmatched junction bases: 5. The CDR3 DNA reads TGTGCCAGCAGCTTTGGGACAGGAGGGAACTATGGCTACACCTTC. Its translation: CASSFGTGGNYGYTF.

CDR3 region: CASRDQGATEAFF. CDR3 bases: TGTGCCAGCAGGGACCAGGGGGCCACTGAAGCTTTCTTT. The chain joins TRBV6-1 to TRBJ1-1; 8 bases fit TRBD1. Germline CDR1 MNHNS, CDR2 SASEGT. The CDR3 spans 13 residues. Trimming removed 6 bases from V and 4 bases from J; junction bases left unmatched: 4.

The chain employs TRBV6-1 and TRBJ1-6; D may be TRBD1 (6 bases). This CDR3 is 14 amino acids long. Trimming took off 3 bases at V and 9 bases at J, with 12 bases between the two ends. In germline, CDR1 is MNHNS, CDR2 SASEGT. The CDR3, as DNA: TGTGCCAGCAGTGACCAGGGGAGAAGTTCACCCCTCCACTTT. This codes for CASSDQGRSSPLHF.